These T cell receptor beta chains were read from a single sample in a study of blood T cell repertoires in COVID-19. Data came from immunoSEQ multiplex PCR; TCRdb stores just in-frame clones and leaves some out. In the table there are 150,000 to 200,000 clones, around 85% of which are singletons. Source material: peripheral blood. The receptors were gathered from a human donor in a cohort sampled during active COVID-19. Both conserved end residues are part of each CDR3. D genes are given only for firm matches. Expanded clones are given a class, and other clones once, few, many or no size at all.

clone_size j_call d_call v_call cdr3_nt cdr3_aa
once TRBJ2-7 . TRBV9 TGTGCCAGCAGCCCAACAGGTGGAAGCTCCTACGAGCAGTACTTC CASSPTGGSSYEQYF
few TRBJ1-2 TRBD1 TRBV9 TGTGCCAGCAGCGGCGGGACAGGCGGAGGCTACACCTTC CASSGGTGGGYTF
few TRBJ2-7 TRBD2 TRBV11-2 TGTGCCAGCAGGGGACTAGCGGGAATCCACGAGCAGTACTTC CASRGLAGIHEQYF
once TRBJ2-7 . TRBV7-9 TGTGCCAGCAGCTTAGTTATCTACGAGCAGTACTTC CASSLVIYEQYF
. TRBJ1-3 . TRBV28 TGTGCCAGCAGTCCAGGGGCTGGAAACACCATATATTTT CASSPGAGNTIYF
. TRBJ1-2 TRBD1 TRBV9 TGTGCCAGCAGGGCACTCGACAGGGGCGGGGACTATGGCTACACCTTC CASRALDRGGDYGYTF
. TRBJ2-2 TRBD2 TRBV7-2 TGTGCCAGCAGCCAACTAGCGGGGGGGCCGGACACCGGGGAGCTGTTTTTT CASSQLAGGPDTGELFF
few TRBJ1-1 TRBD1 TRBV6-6 TGTGCCAGCAACCACAGGGGGAACACTGAAGCTTTCTTT CASNHRGNTEAFF
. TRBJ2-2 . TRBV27 TGTGCCAGCACCGACTGGGAATGGGGCCGAACCGGGGAGCTGTTTTTT CASTDWEWGRTGELFF
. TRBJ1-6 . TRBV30 TGTGCCTGGAGTGTAAGACAGGATTATTCACCCCTCCACTTT CAWSVRQDYSPLHF
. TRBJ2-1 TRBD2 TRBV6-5 TGTGCCAGCAGTTACCAGGCTAGCGGGGGCCCGGATGAGCAGTTCTTC CASSYQASGGPDEQFF
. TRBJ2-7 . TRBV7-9 TGTGCCAGCAGCCACACAGGGGGGGGCTTCTCCTACGAGCAGTACTTC CASSHTGGGFSYEQYF
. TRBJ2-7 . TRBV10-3 TGTGCCGTAACCGGGTCTAAAGCCTACGAGCAGTACTTC CAVTGSKAYEQYF
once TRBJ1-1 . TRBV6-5 TGTGCCAGCACCGCACAGTACTTCGACACTGAAGCTTTCTTT CASTAQYFDTEAFF
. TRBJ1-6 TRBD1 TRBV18 TGTGCCAGCTCAGCGACAGGGGTGAATTCACCCCTCCACTTT CASSATGVNSPLHF
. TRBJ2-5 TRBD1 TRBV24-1 TGTGCCACCAGTGATATCACAGGGGGCGCCGAGACCCAGTACTTC CATSDITGGAETQYF
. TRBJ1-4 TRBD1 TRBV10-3 TGTGCCATCAGTGACTCGAAGGACAGGGAGCGTGAAAAACTGTTTTTT CAISDSKDREREKLFF
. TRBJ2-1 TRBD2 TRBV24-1 TGTGCCACCAGTGATTGGGAGGGAGAGGTACATGAGCAGTTCTTC CATSDWEGEVHEQFF
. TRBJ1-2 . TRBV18 TGTGCCAGCTCACCACTAAGGACTACCTATGGCTACACCTTC CASSPLRTTYGYTF
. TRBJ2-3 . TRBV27 TGTGCCAGCGCGCGGGGGCCCTTTACAGATACGCAGTATTTT CASARGPFTDTQYF
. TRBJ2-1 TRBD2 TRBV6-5 TGTGCCAGCAGTTACGCAGGACTAGCGGGCGACAATGAGCAGTTCTTC CASSYAGLAGDNEQFF
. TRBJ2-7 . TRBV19 TGTGCCAGTACCCCATGGGGGCCAGGGGTAACCTACGAGCAGTACTTC CASTPWGPGVTYEQYF
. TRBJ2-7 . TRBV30 TGTGCCGCCCGCAGGGGCCCAATACAGGGTACCCACGAGCAGTACTTC CAARRGPIQGTHEQYF
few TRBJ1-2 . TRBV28 TGTGCCAGCAGTTTAGCAGGGTATGGCTACACCTTC CASSLAGYGYTF
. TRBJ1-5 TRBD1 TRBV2 TGTGCCAGCAGTGAAGGGTACAGGGGGGGTCAGCCCCAGCATTTT CASSEGYRGGQPQHF
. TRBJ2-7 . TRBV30 TGTGCCTGGAGTGTACGGTTCCCCTACGAGCAGTACTTC CAWSVRFPYEQYF
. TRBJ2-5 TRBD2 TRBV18 TGTGCCAGCTCACCACGCCCGGGGGGGGAGACCCAGTACTTC CASSPRPGGETQYF
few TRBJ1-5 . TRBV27 TGTGCCAGCAGAGAAATGGGAGGGGAAGGGCAGCCCCAGCATTTT CASREMGGEGQPQHF